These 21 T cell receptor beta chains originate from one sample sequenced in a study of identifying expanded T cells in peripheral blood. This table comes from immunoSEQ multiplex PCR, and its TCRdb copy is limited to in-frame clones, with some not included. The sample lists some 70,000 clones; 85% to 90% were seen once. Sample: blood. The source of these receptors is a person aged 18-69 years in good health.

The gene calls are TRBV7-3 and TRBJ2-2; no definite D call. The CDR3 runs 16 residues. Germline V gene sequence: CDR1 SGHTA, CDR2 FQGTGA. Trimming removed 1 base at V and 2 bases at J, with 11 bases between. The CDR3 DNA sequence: TGTGCCAGCAGCTTAAGGGCAACCATAAACACCGGGGAGCTGTTTTTT. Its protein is CASSLRATINTGELFF.

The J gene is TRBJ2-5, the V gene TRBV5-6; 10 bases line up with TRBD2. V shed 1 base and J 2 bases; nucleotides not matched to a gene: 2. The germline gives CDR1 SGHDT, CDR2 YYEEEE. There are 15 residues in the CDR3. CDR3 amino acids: CASSLLAGVQETQYF. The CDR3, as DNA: TGTGCCAGCAGCTTGCTAGCGGGGGTTCAAGAGACCCAGTACTTC.

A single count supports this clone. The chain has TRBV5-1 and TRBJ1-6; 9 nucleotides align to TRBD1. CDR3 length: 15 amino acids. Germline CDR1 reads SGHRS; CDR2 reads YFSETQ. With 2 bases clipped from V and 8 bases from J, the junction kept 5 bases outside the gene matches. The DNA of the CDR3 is TGCGCCAGCAGCTTACAGGGGGCAATGTATTCACCCCTCCACTTT. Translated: CASSLQGAMYSPLHF. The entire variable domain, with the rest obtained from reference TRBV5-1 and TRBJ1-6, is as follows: KAGVTQTPRYLIKTRGQQVTLSCSPISGHRSVSWYQQTPGQGLQFLFEYFSETQRNKGNFPGRFSGRQFSNSRSEMNVSTLELGDSALYLCASSLQGAMYSPLHFGNGTRLTVT.

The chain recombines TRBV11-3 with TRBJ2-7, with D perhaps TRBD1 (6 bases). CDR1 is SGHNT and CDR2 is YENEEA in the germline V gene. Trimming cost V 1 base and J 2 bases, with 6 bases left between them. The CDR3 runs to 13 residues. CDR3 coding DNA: TGTGCCAGCAGCTTAGGGACAGCCTACGAGCAGTACTTC. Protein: CASSLGTAYEQYF.

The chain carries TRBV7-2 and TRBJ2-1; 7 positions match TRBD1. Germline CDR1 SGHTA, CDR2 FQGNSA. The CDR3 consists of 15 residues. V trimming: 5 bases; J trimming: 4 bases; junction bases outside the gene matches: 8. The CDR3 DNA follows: TGTGCCAGCAGCCTACAGGGGATTAATTACAATGAGCAGTTCTTC. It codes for CASSLQGINYNEQFF.

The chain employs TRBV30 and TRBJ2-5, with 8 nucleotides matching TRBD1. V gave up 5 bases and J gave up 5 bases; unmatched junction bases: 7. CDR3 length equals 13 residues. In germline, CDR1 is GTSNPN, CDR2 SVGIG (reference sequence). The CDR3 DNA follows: TGTGCCTGGGCAGGGGGCATTGGGGAGACCCAGTACTTC. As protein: CAWAGGIGETQYF.

Here the CDR3 reads CATSRQDLMPQHF. In DNA form, the CDR3 reads TGTGCCACCAGTAGACAGGACTTGATGCCCCAGCATTTT. J is TRBJ1-5 and V is TRBV15; D is possibly TRBD1 (6 bases). The V end was cut by 6 bases, the J end by 9 bases, with 15 bases between. This CDR3 is 13 amino acids long. Germline V gene sequence: CDR1 LNHNV, CDR2 YYDKDF (reference sequence).

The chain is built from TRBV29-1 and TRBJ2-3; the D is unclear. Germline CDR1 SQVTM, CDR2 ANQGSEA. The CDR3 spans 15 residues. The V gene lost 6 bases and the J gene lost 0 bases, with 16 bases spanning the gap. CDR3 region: CSVRRLLTSTDTQYF. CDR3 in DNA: TGCAGCGTCCGAAGGCTGCTTACTAGCACAGATACGCAGTATTTT.

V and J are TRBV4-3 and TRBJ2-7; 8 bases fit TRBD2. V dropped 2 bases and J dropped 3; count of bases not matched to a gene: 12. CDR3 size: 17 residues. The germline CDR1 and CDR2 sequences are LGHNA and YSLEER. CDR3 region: CASSQTATGGSLYEQYF. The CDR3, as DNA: TGCGCCAGCAGCCAAACTGCAACGGGGGGGTCTCTCTACGAGCAGTACTTC.

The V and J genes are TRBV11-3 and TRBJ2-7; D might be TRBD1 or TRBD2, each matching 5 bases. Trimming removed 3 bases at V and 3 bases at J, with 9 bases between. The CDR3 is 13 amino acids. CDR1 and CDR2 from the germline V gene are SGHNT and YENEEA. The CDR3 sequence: CASSFGDLYEQYF. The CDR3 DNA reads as TGTGCCAGCAGCTTCGGGGACCTCTACGAGCAGTACTTC.

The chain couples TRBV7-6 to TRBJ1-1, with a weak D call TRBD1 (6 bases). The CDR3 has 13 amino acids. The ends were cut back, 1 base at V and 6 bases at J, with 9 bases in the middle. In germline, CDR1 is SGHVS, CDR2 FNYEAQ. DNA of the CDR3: TGTGCCAGCAGCTTAGGCAGGGGTTCTGAAGCTTTCTTT. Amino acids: CASSLGRGSEAFF.

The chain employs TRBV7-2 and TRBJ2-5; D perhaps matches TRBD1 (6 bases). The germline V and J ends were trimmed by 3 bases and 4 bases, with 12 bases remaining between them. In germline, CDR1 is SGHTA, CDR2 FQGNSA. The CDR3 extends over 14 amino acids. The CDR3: CASSFQGTGETQYF. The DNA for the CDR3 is TGTGCCAGCAGCTTCCAGGGGACCGGAGAGACCCAGTACTTC.

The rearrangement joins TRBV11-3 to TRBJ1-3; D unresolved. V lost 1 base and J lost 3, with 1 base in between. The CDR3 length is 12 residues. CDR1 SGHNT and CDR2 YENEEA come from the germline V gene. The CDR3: CASSLVGNTIYF. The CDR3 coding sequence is TGTGCCAGCAGCTTAGTTGGAAACACCATATATTTT.

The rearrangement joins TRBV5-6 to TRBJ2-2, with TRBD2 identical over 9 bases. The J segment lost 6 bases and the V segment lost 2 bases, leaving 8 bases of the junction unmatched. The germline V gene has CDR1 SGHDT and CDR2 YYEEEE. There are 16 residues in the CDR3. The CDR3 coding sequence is TGTGCCAGCAGCTTTCGTCAAGCGGGGGGCGCCGGGGAGCTGTTTTTT. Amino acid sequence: CASSFRQAGGAGELFF. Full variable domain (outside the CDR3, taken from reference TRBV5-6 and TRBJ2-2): DAGVTQSPTHLIKTRGQQVTLRCSPKSGHDTVSWYQQALGQGPQFIFQYYEEEERQRGNFPDRFSGHQFPNYSSELNVNALLLGDSALYLCASSFRQAGGAGELFFGEGSRLTVL.

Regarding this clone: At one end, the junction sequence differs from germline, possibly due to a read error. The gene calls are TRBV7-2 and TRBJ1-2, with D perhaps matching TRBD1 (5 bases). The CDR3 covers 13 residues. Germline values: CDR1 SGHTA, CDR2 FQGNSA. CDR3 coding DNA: TGTGCCAGCGACTCTCCGGGGCTCTATGACTACACCTTC. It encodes CASDSPGLYDYTF.

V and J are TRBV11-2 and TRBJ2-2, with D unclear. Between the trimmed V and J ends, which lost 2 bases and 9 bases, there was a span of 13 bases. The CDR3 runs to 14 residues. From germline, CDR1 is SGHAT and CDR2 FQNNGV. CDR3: CASSLLYGDRELFF. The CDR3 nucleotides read TGTGCCAGCAGCTTACTGTATGGTGACCGGGAGCTGTTTTTT.

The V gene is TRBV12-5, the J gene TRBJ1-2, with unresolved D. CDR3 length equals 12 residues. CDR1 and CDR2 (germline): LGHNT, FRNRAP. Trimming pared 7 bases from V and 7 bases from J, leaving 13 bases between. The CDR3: CASAPEVFGYTF. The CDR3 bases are TGTGCTAGTGCCCCCGAAGTATTTGGCTACACCTTC.

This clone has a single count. The chain's CDR3 is CASSYVGTAETQYF. In DNA, the CDR3 is TGTGCCAGCAGTTACGTCGGGACTGCTGAGACCCAGTACTTC. The V gene is TRBV6-6, the J gene TRBJ2-5; possible D gene TRBD2, 6 bases. This CDR3 is built from 14 residues. In germline, CDR1 is MNHNY, CDR2 SVGAGI (reference sequence). V lost 2 bases to trimming and J lost 5 bases, with 12 bases between them.

CDR3 in amino acids: CAWTYQRTSGGAEQFF. The CDR3 nucleotides read TGTGCCTGGACTTACCAGCGGACTAGCGGGGGGGCCGAGCAGTTCTTC. V usage is TRBV30 and J usage is TRBJ2-1, with 15 bases that match TRBD2. Germline lookup yields CDR1 GTSNPN and CDR2 SVGIG (reference sequence). V shed 4 bases and J 10 bases; nucleotides not matched to a gene: 11. The CDR3 loop spans 16 amino acids.

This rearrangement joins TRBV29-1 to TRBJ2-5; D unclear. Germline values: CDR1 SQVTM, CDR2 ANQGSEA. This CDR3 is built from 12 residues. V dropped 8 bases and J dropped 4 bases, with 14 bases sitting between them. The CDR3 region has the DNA TGCAGCCTAAAGGGTTTGGGAGAGACCCAGTACTTC. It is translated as CSLKGLGETQYF.

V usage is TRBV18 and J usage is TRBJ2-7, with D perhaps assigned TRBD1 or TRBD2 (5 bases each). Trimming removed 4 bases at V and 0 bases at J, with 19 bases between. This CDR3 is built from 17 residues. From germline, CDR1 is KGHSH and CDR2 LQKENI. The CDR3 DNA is TGTGCCAGCTCACAGAAAACCGGGACCGCGAGCTCCTACGAGCAGTACTTC. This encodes CASSQKTGTASSYEQYF.